Listed below are T cell receptor beta chains from one sample, sequenced in a study of T-cell reconstitution after alpha-beta-depleted transplantation in children. TCRdb itself ran the PCR reads through MiXCR, one entry per CDR3 protein. Counted here are 28,000 or so distinct CDR3 sequences, around 17% occurring once; the ten biggest clones make up around 38%. The sample was PBMCs, mostly from graft donor cells, taken 60 days after TCRalphabeta/CD19-depleted stem cell transplant. Receptors were obtained from a male patient under 10 years old who had a stem cell transplant for acute lymphoblastic leukemia, so the T cells may come from the graft donor. Each CDR3 is given with its conserved first and last residue. A D gene is named only where the DNA matches it firmly. Clone size is stated in some rows and not others, as once, few, many or a class when expanded.

CDR3 DNA	CDR3 protein	clone size	D gene	V gene	J gene	CDR3 length
TGTGCCAGCAGTGCACAGGGAGGTCAAGATGAGCAGTTCTTC	CASSAQGGQDEQFF	-	-	TRBV6-1	TRBJ2-1	14
TGTGCCAGCAGTTCCCGGGACTTGCGATTCTTC	CASSSRDLRFF	-	-	TRBV12-3/TRBV12-4	TRBJ2-1	11
TGCGCCAGCAAGTTTAGGGCAGGGCGGCTCACTGAAGCTTTCTTT	CASKFRAGRLTEAFF	-	-	TRBV5-1	TRBJ1-1	15
TGCAGCGCTGGGATTTCAACTGAAGCTTTCTTT	CSAGISTEAFF	-	-	TRBV29-1	TRBJ1-1	11
TGTGCCAGCAGTGATGGGGGGACTTTCTATGGCTACACCTTC	CASSDGGTFYGYTF	-	-	TRBV25-1	TRBJ1-2	14
TGTGCCAGCAGTTTAGCGCACGACCAGCCCCAGCATTTT	CASSLAHDQPQHF	-	-	TRBV12-3/TRBV12-4	TRBJ1-5	13
TGTGCCAGCAGTTTTTTCGTCGGGGGGGCATCAGATACGCAGTATTTT	CASSFFVGGASDTQYF	many	TRBD2	TRBV12-3/TRBV12-4	TRBJ2-3	16
TGTGCCAGCAGCTGGACAGGGGTCGAAAAACTGTTTTTT	CASSWTGVEKLFF	-	TRBD1	TRBV7-9	TRBJ1-4	13
TGCAGCGTTGAAGAACGGGACAGGAACACCGGGGAGCTGTTTTTT	CSVEERDRNTGELFF	once	TRBD1	TRBV29-1	TRBJ2-2	15
TGTGCCAGCAGCCCTTTGGCGTCGCGTGACGAGCAGTACTTC	CASSPLASRDEQYF	many	-	TRBV27	TRBJ2-7	14
TGTGCCAGCAGTTTAATGGGGGGCGCGAGCAATCAGCCCCAGCATTTT	CASSLMGGASNQPQHF	few	-	TRBV28	TRBJ1-5	16
TGTGCCAGCAGCTCAACCGGTAGTGACGGGAGGCAGGGGACCTACGAGCAGTACTTC	CASSSTGSDGRQGTYEQYF	-	-	TRBV27	TRBJ2-7	19
TGCGCCAGCAGCCCAGGACCGGTGAGCTCCTACGAGCAGTACTTC	CASSPGPVSSYEQYF	many	-	TRBV4-1	TRBJ2-7	15
TGCAGCTACCCGGGACTAGCGGGAGCTTACAATGAGCAGTTCTTC	CSYPGLAGAYNEQFF	-	TRBD2	TRBV20-1	TRBJ2-1	15
TGTGCCAGCAGCTCCGTAACGGGGGGCCAAGAGACCCAGTACTTC	CASSSVTGGQETQYF	many	TRBD2	TRBV7-9	TRBJ2-5	15
TGTGCCACCAGCACTGGGGGCGGCCTGCCCGATGGCTACACCTTC	CATSTGGGLPDGYTF	many	-	TRBV15	TRBJ1-2	15
TGTGCCACTTCCCAAAGCGGGACAGGGTTTGGCTACACCTTC	CATSQSGTGFGYTF	few	TRBD1	TRBV25-1	TRBJ1-2	14
TGTGCCAGCAGTGAAAGTAGGACCACTGAAGCTTTCTTT	CASSESRTTEAFF	-	-	TRBV6-1	TRBJ1-1	13
TGTGCCAGCTCAGGGGCCGGAGGACCGAACACTGAAGCTTTCTTT	CASSGAGGPNTEAFF	-	-	TRBV18	TRBJ1-1	15
TGCAGCGTTGGGTACACCTCCTACGAGCAGTACTTC	CSVGYTSYEQYF	many	-	TRBV29-1	TRBJ2-7	12
TGCAGTGCTAGTTCGAGACTAGCGGGCACCTACAATGAGCAGTTCTTC	CSASSRLAGTYNEQFF	-	TRBD2	TRBV20-1	TRBJ2-1	16
TGTGCCATCAGTGCCGGGACAGAGGGGGGGGAGCAGTACTTC	CAISAGTEGGEQYF	-	-	TRBV10-3	TRBJ2-7	14
TGCAGTGCTCCCAGACCTCAAAGCTTATATGGCTACACCTTC	CSAPRPQSLYGYTF	many	-	TRBV20-1	TRBJ1-2	14
TGTGCCAGCAGTTACTCCGGTACGAGGGGAATAAACTATGGCTACACCTTC	CASSYSGTRGINYGYTF	many	-	TRBV6-5	TRBJ1-2	17
TGTGCCAGCAGCACTGCACTAGCGGGGGGCATGGAGACCCAGTACTTC	CASSTALAGGMETQYF	many	TRBD2	TRBV13	TRBJ2-5	16
TGTGCCAGCAGTATGGGGCCTTCGGGGAGGACAGATACGCAGTATTTT	CASSMGPSGRTDTQYF	few	-	TRBV27	TRBJ2-3	16
TGTGCCAGCAGTTCTGAAGAGGGACTCTCTGGGGCCAACGTCCTGACTTTC	CASSSEEGLSGANVLTF	many	-	TRBV6-5	TRBJ2-6	17
TGTGCCAGCTACGACAGGCATAATGAAAAACTGTTTTTT	CASYDRHNEKLFF	many	-	TRBV6-5	TRBJ1-4	13
TGTGCCAGCAGAGTACAGGGGGCGCGTGGGGAGCAGTACTTC	CASRVQGARGEQYF	few	TRBD1	TRBV12-3/TRBV12-4	TRBJ2-7	14
TGTGCCACCAGTGATTTGCCGGGGGTCACAAACACCGGGGAGCTGTTTTTT	CATSDLPGVTNTGELFF	-	-	TRBV24-1	TRBJ2-2	17
TGTGCCAGCAGCCCCAAGGGTATCTTGTATGGCTACACCTTC	CASSPKGILYGYTF	-	-	TRBV5-8	TRBJ1-2	14
TGCGCCAGCAGCTTGGAGGGCACCTTCTACGAGCAGTACTTC	CASSLEGTFYEQYF	few	-	TRBV5-1	TRBJ2-7	14
TGTGCCAGCAGCTTCGGGACACCGTTTAATGAAAAACTGTTTTTT	CASSFGTPFNEKLFF	-	-	TRBV7-9	TRBJ1-4	15
TGTGCCAGCAGCTTAAGTACGACAGGGGGGGGACTGCCAACTAATGAAAAACTGTTTTTT	CASSLSTTGGGLPTNEKLFF	-	TRBD1	TRBV7-6	TRBJ1-4	20
TGTGCCAGCAAGGGGGTTATGCAGTACTTC	CASKGVMQYF	-	-	TRBV28	TRBJ2-7	10
TGTGCCAGCAGCCCCTCGGCAGGGACGGCTAAAGCTTTCTTT	CASSPSAGTAKAFF	many	-	TRBV5-6	TRBJ1-1	14
TGTGCCAGCAGTCCCCACCGACTAGCGGGAATCCGGGAGCTGTTTTTT	CASSPHRLAGIRELFF	-	TRBD2	TRBV6-2/TRBV6-3	TRBJ2-2	16
TGTGCCAGCAGTCAAAACAGGGGAGGTTTCACCGGGGAGCTGTTTTTT	CASSQNRGGFTGELFF	few	-	TRBV6-1	TRBJ2-2	16
TGCAGTGCTACCTCCGAAGGGACGGGCTCCTACGAGCAGTACTTC	CSATSEGTGSYEQYF	few	-	TRBV20-1	TRBJ2-7	15
TGTGCCAGCAGCCCAGGCGGCCGAAATTCACCCCTCCACTTT	CASSPGGRNSPLHF	-	-	TRBV7-2	TRBJ1-6	14
TGTGCCATGGGCCATTGGGAGACAACGGATACGCAGTATTTT	CAMGHWETTDTQYF	-	-	TRBV4-2	TRBJ2-3	14
TGCAGTGCCAAAGGGGGGGCAACCTACGAGCAGTACTTC	CSAKGGATYEQYF	-	-	TRBV20-1	TRBJ2-7	13
TGTGCCAGCAGCTTCAGGGGGTACAATGAGCAGTTCTTC	CASSFRGYNEQFF	medium-sized	TRBD1	TRBV5-6	TRBJ2-1	13
TGTGCCAGCACTCCCCGGAGCGGTAGCTACGAGCAGTACTTC	CASTPRSGSYEQYF	many	-	TRBV6-2/TRBV6-3	TRBJ2-7	14
TGTGCCAGCAGCTTAGAGCGGAGCTCCTACAATGAGCAGTTCTTC	CASSLERSSYNEQFF	-	-	TRBV7-2	TRBJ2-1	15
TGTGCCAGCAGCTACCGGTGGGCTAGCGGGAGGAATGAGCAGTTCTTC	CASSYRWASGRNEQFF	-	TRBD2	TRBV13	TRBJ2-1	16
TGTGCCAGCAGACAGGGGGCTGGAAACACCATATATTTT	CASRQGAGNTIYF	many	TRBD1	TRBV7-9	TRBJ1-3	13